Below are 32 T cell receptor beta chains sequenced from a single sample in a study of shared clonotypes between healthy human individuals. The protocol was immunoSEQ multiplex PCR, while the TCRdb copy is restricted to in-frame clones and leaves out a portion. The data hold about 600,000 clones, with roughly 96% observed a single time. Naive CD8 cells comprised CD45RO-negative, CCR7-positively selected cells, excluding terminally differentiated effector memory CD45RA+ cells. The sequencing input was naive CD8+ T cells sorted from blood. The receptors shown here come from a woman aged 25 to 39 in good health.

This rearrangement joins TRBV5-1 to TRBJ2-7, with TRBD1 identical over 7 bases. The CDR3 consists of 15 residues. The germline V gene has CDR1 SGHRS and CDR2 YFSETQ. Germline trimming cut 4 bases from V and 1 base from J; bases unmatched to any gene: 8. CDR3 protein: CASSNRQGGSYEQYF. For the CDR3, the DNA is TGCGCCAGCAGCAACCGACAGGGCGGGTCCTACGAGCAGTACTTC.

This chain uses TRBV2 with TRBJ2-7, with a possible D match to TRBD2 (5 bases). The CDR3 consists of 12 residues. V was shortened by 8 bases and J by 9 bases, with 17 bases between the two germline ends. The germline V gene encodes CDR1 SNHLY and CDR2 FYNNEI. The CDR3 here is CASLGRELGQYF. The CDR3 nucleotides are TGTGCCAGCCTGGGGAGAGAACTGGGGCAGTACTTC.

The chain has TRBV30 and TRBJ2-1; D gene ambiguous. Between the trimmed V and J ends, which lost 0 bases and 2 bases, there was a span of 8 bases. The CDR3 contains 14 residues. Germline assignment: CDR1 GTSNPN and CDR2 SVGIG (reference sequence). The CDR3 DNA follows: TGTGCCTGGAGTGTAGAGTGGGCCTACAATGAGCAGTTCTTC. As protein: CAWSVEWAYNEQFF.

The chain carries TRBV11-2 and TRBJ2-7, with 10 bases fitting TRBD1. This CDR3 spans 13 amino acids. V was clipped by 4 bases and J by 6 bases; unmatched bases: 3. Per germline, CDR1 SGHAT and CDR2 FQNNGV. The CDR3 coding sequence is TGTGCCAGCAGCTCGGGGACAGGGGCCGAGCAGTACTTC. It translates to CASSSGTGAEQYF.

V gene TRBV28 combines with J gene TRBJ1-5; D is unresolved. Germline CDR1 MDHEN, CDR2 SYDVKM. Between the trimmed V and J ends, which lost 1 base and 4 bases, there was a span of 11 bases. The CDR3 is 15 residues long. CDR3 bases: TGTGCCAGCAGTTTATCCTACCTTAGTAATCAGCCCCAGCATTTT. Its translation: CASSLSYLSNQPQHF.

V and J are TRBV6-5 and TRBJ1-2; D remains unclear. This CDR3 region has 14 residues. The germline V and J ends were trimmed by 0 bases and 7 bases, with 12 bases remaining between them. The V gene's germline CDR1 is MNHEY and CDR2 SVGAGI. In DNA, the CDR3 is TGTGCCAGCAGTTACTCGGTGGACTACTTTGGCTACACCTTC. Its translation is CASSYSVDYFGYTF.

The chain joins TRBV10-3 to TRBJ2-1, with D maybe TRBD2 (6 bases). Trimming left V 3 bases short and J 9 bases short, with 12 bases between. This CDR3 has 13 residues. CDR1 is ENHRY, CDR2 SYGVKD, per germline. CDR3 bases: TGTGCCATCAGTGACGGGGTCGGGGGTGAGCAGTTCTTC. Translation gives CAISDGVGGEQFF.

Comment on this clone: Other DNA sequences of this sample code for an identical CDR3. The chain has TRBV2 and TRBJ2-1, with 9 bases that match TRBD2. This CDR3 is built from 14 residues. In germline, CDR1 is SNHLY, CDR2 FYNNEI. V shed 4 bases, J shed 4 bases, and the junction held 2 bases outside the gene matches. Here the CDR3 reads CASSVTSGYNEQFF. The DNA for the CDR3 is TGTGCCAGCAGTGTTACTAGCGGGTACAATGAGCAGTTCTTC.

The chain links TRBV19 to TRBJ2-7; the D gene is possibly TRBD1 (6 bases). CDR1 and CDR2 (germline): LNHDA, SQIVND (reference sequence). The V and J ends lost 4 bases and 4 bases respectively, with 8 bases between them. The CDR3 extends over 12 amino acids. CDR3 protein: CASSSTGYEQYF. The DNA for the CDR3 is TGTGCCAGTAGTAGCACAGGGTACGAGCAGTACTTC.

The V call is TRBV2, the J call TRBJ1-4; D possibly corresponds to TRBD1 (6 bases). V lost 6 bases and J lost 4, with 9 bases in between. CDR1 and CDR2 from the germline V gene are SNHLY and FYNNEI. The CDR3 spans 13 residues. CDR3 sequence: CASRGGHNEKLFF. The CDR3 bases are TGTGCCAGCAGGGGGGGACATAATGAAAAACTGTTTTTT.

The V and J genes are TRBV4-1 and TRBJ2-1, with a weak D call TRBD2 (6 bases). The CDR3 sequence is 16 residues long. Deletions cut 2 bases from V and 3 bases from J, with 14 bases between. Germline CDR1 MGHRA, CDR2 YSYEKL. CDR3 in amino acids: CASSQWRTILYNEQFF. The CDR3 DNA reads as TGCGCCAGCAGCCAATGGAGGACTATTCTCTACAATGAGCAGTTCTTC.

The chain carries TRBV2 and TRBJ1-2, with a possible D match to TRBD1 (5 bases). V lost 4 bases and J lost 7, with 19 bases in between. The CDR3 extends over 15 amino acids. Germline V gene sequence: CDR1 SNHLY, CDR2 FYNNEI. The CDR3 nucleotides are TGTGCCAGCAGTGGCGGGGCACCCTTGTACCTTGGCTACACCTTC. Protein: CASSGGAPLYLGYTF. Combining the CDR3 with reference TRBV2 and TRBJ1-2 gives the whole variable domain EPEVTQTPSHQVTQMGQEVILRCVPISNHLYFYWYRQILGQKVEFLVSFYNNEISEKSEIFDDQFSVERPDGSNFTLKIRSTKLEDSAMYFCASSGGAPLYLGYTFGSGTRLTVV.

V is TRBV30 and J is TRBJ2-7, with 9 bases fitting TRBD2. The V gene's germline CDR1 is GTSNPN and CDR2 SVGIG (reference sequence). With V trimmed by 5 bases and J by 3 bases, 5 bases remained unmatched. The CDR3 contains 13 residues. The CDR3 reads CAWASGDHYEQYF. CDR3 in DNA: TGTGCCTGGGCTAGCGGGGACCACTACGAGCAGTACTTC.

This clone was counted a single time. V gene TRBV27 combines with J gene TRBJ2-7, with D perhaps matching TRBD1 (7 bases). V lost 6 bases and J lost 3, with 15 bases in between. This CDR3 has 14 residues. The germline gives CDR1 MNHEY, CDR2 SMNVEV (reference sequence). CDR3 nucleotide sequence: TGTGCCAGCAGGGACGGGGGACAGAACTACGAGCAGTACTTC. As protein: CASRDGGQNYEQYF.

CDR3 sequence: CASSLWAGQGNTEAFF. The CDR3 DNA reads as TGTGCCAGCAGTTTATGGGCGGGACAGGGTAACACTGAAGCTTTCTTT. The chain carries TRBV28 and TRBJ1-1, with TRBD1 matching 9 bases. V was clipped by 0 bases and J by 2 bases; unmatched bases: 4. The CDR3 loop spans 16 amino acids. Looked up from germline, CDR1 is MDHEN and CDR2 is SYDVKM. The variable domain in full, with the rest retrieved from reference TRBV28 and TRBJ1-1, is DVKVTQSSRYLVKRTGEKVFLECVQDMDHENMFWYRQDPGLGLRLIYFSYDVKMKEKGDIPEGYSVSREKKERFSLILESASTNQTSMYLCASSLWAGQGNTEAFFGQGTRLTVV.

The chain employs TRBV19 and TRBJ1-5; 9 nucleotides match TRBD1. Germline CDR1 is LNHDA and CDR2 is SQIVND (reference sequence). The CDR3 has 15 amino acids. The trim removed 7 bases at V and 6 bases at J, leaving 10 bases unmatched. CDR3 in amino acids: CASTPMGQGGQPQHF. CDR3 sequence (DNA): TGTGCCAGTACCCCCATGGGACAGGGAGGTCAGCCCCAGCATTTT. Complete variable domain (other parts from reference TRBV19 and TRBJ1-5): DGGITQSPKYLFRKEGQNVTLSCEQNLNHDAMYWYRQDPGQGLRLIYYSQIVNDFQKGDIAEGYSVSREKKESFPLTVTSAQKNPTAFYLCASTPMGQGGQPQHFGDGTRLSIL.

The rearrangement joins TRBV5-6 to TRBJ2-5; 10 nucleotides align to TRBD1. The better agreement between TRBJ2-7 and the DNA end casts doubt on the J call. The germline CDR1 and CDR2 sequences are SGHDT and YYEEEE. The CDR3 length is 14 residues. CDR3 amino acids: CASSFGTGDYEQYF. The CDR3 nucleotides are TGTGCCAGCAGCTTTGGGACAGGGGACTACGAGCAGTACTTC.

The CDR3 loop is CASSFGQPFSGNTIYF. The CDR3 DNA reads TGTGCCAGCAGCTTTGGACAGCCTTTCTCTGGAAACACCATATATTTT. This chain links TRBV13 with TRBJ1-3, with a weak D call TRBD1 (6 bases). Deletions cut 3 bases from V and 0 bases from J, with 12 bases between. The CDR3 is 16 amino acids. Germline V lookup: CDR1 PRHDT, CDR2 FYEKMQ (reference sequence).

The chain is built from TRBV29-1 and TRBJ2-7; D gene uncertain. The CDR3 totals 12 residues. Looked up from germline, CDR1 is SQVTM and CDR2 is ANQGSEA. V was shortened by 4 bases and J by 2 bases, with 9 bases between the two germline ends. DNA for the CDR3: TGCAGCGTTGCTGACAACACCTACGAGCAGTACTTC. Its protein is CSVADNTYEQYF.

The rearrangement links TRBV13 to TRBJ2-5; 8 bases are a match to TRBD1. The germline CDR1 and CDR2 sequences are PRHDT and FYEKMQ (reference sequence). This CDR3 is 13 amino acids long. After removal of 4 bases from V and 5 bases from J, the junction contained 3 bases not matched to a gene. The CDR3: CASSSRQGETQYF. The CDR3 bases are TGTGCCAGCAGCTCTAGACAGGGGGAGACCCAGTACTTC. The variable domain in full, completed from reference TRBV13 and TRBJ2-5, reads AAGVIQSPRHLIKEKRETATLKCYPIPRHDTVYWYQQGPGQDPQFLISFYEKMQSDKGSIPDRFSAQQFSDYHSELNMSSLELGDSALYFCASSSRQGETQYFGPGTRLLVL.

V and J are TRBV16 and TRBJ2-7; 7 positions match TRBD1. The germline V gene has CDR1 KGHSY and CDR2 FQNENV. The CDR3 runs 17 residues. V dropped 4 bases and J dropped 0; count of bases not matched to a gene: 12. CDR3 loop: CASSPHSRGFLSYEQYF. The CDR3 DNA is TGTGCCAGCAGCCCGCACTCCAGGGGGTTTCTCTCCTACGAGCAGTACTTC.

This clone was detected a few times. V usage is TRBV28 and J usage is TRBJ1-5; D not certain. Per germline, CDR1 MDHEN and CDR2 SYDVKM. Deletions cut 3 bases from V and 7 bases from J, with 4 bases between. The CDR3 has 11 amino acids. The chain's CDR3 is CASSFKQPQHF. The CDR3 DNA sequence: TGTGCCAGCAGTTTCAAACAGCCCCAGCATTTT.

The rearrangement joins TRBV7-9 to TRBJ1-2; D possibly corresponds to TRBD1 (6 bases). Trimming cost V 5 bases and J 0 bases, with 13 bases left between them. The CDR3 is made up of 15 amino acids. Looked up from germline, CDR1 is SEHNR and CDR2 is FQNEAQ (reference sequence). Here the CDR3 DNA reads TGTGCCAGCAGCAGACAGGCAGAGGCTAACTATGGCTACACCTTC. This sequence encodes CASSRQAEANYGYTF.

This chain connects TRBV28 to TRBJ1-2, with 8 bases that match TRBD1. The V gene's germline CDR1 is MDHEN and CDR2 SYDVKM. There are 15 residues in the CDR3. J gave up 3 bases and V 6 bases, and 9 bases lay outside the gene matches. Written as DNA, the CDR3 is TGTGCCAGCAGCAAAGCAGGGGGCACAGACTATGGCTACACCTTC. It yields the protein CASSKAGGTDYGYTF.

Only one count was recorded for this clone. The rearrangement uses TRBV6-5 and TRBJ1-1; tentative D call: TRBD1 (6 bases). CDR3 length: 14 amino acids. Germline V CDR1 and CDR2: MNHEY, SVGAGI. V dropped 2 bases and J dropped 11 bases, with 18 bases sitting between them. CDR3 sequence: CASSYGSGAHNAFF. In DNA, the CDR3 is TGTGCCAGCAGTTACGGGTCAGGGGCGCATAATGCTTTCTTT.

This clone was detected only once. The CDR3 spells CASSSGTGYEQFF. DNA of the CDR3: TGTGCCAGCAGCTCCGGGACAGGGTATGAGCAGTTCTTC. The chain couples TRBV6-5 to TRBJ2-1, with 9 nucleotides matching TRBD1. V shed 6 bases and J 8 bases; nucleotides not matched to a gene: 5. The CDR3 runs to 13 residues. The V gene's germline CDR1 is MNHEY and CDR2 SVGAGI.

This chain links TRBV5-4 with TRBJ2-3; TRBD2 agrees at 10 bases. CDR1 and CDR2 from the germline V gene are SGHNT and YYREEE (reference sequence). V dropped 3 bases and J dropped 5; count of bases not matched to a gene: 12. CDR3 length: 17 amino acids. Written as DNA, the CDR3 is TGTGCCAGCAGCTCAGGTACCCTAGCGGGAGTTGGAGATACGCAGTATTTT. This sequence encodes CASSSGTLAGVGDTQYF.

This sequence joins TRBV5-1 and TRBJ2-3, with a tentative D call TRBD1 (5 bases). Germline V gives CDR1 SGHRS, CDR2 YFSETQ. V was trimmed by 1 base and J by 1 base, leaving 10 bases between them. This CDR3 is built from 15 residues. The CDR3 sequence: CASSLNGARTDTQYF. CDR3 nucleotides: TGCGCCAGCAGCTTGAATGGGGCCCGCACAGATACGCAGTATTTT.

The rearrangement uses TRBV19 and TRBJ1-1; D not certain. CDR1 is LNHDA, CDR2 SQIVND, per germline (reference sequence). This CDR3 region has 14 residues. The V end was cut by 2 bases, the J end by 4 bases, with 11 bases between. The CDR3 loop reads CASSIYELGTEAFF. The CDR3 DNA reads TGTGCCAGTAGTATATACGAACTGGGCACTGAAGCTTTCTTT.

The rearrangement uses TRBV27 and TRBJ1-2, with D perhaps matching TRBD1 (5 bases). Trimming stripped 5 bases from V and 5 bases from J, with 18 bases between. This CDR3 has 15 amino acids. The germline CDR1 and CDR2 sequences are MNHEY and SMNVEV (reference sequence). CDR3 coding DNA: TGTGCCAGCAGTGATAACGGACACCCTGGGTATGGCTACACCTTC. It translates to CASSDNGHPGYGYTF.

The CDR3 coding sequence is TGTGCCAGCAGTTTATGGGGGAGCGGTACAGATACGCAGTATTTT. This translates into CASSLWGSGTDTQYF. The genes are TRBV28 and TRBJ2-3, with D possibly matching TRBD2 (5 bases). The CDR3 length is 15 residues. Looked up from germline, CDR1 is MDHEN and CDR2 is SYDVKM. V shed 0 bases and J shed 3 bases, with 10 bases lying between them.

This rearrangement joins TRBV28 to TRBJ2-7; 8 bases match TRBD1. With V trimmed by 5 bases and J by 5 bases, 8 bases remained unmatched. Germline CDR1 MDHEN, CDR2 SYDVKM. The CDR3 sequence is 14 residues long. The CDR3 DNA is TGTGCCAGCAGTGTGACAGGGGACAGGAACGAGCAGTACTTC. Its translation: CASSVTGDRNEQYF.